This T cell receptor beta chain was observed in a study of T cells after yellow fever vaccination. Remarks on this clonotype: Its antigen remains unidentified.

The study, taken as a whole, reports: The bulk population could contribute abundant contaminating clonotypes to FACS-sorted repertoires. The appearance of a small share of clonotypes in both CD4 and CD8 compartments was observed. The booster response re-showed most primary clones: approximately 97% CD4, almost 90% CD8.

Trimming left V 3 bases short and J 4 bases short, with 12 bases between. The CDR3 runs to 14 residues. Germline CDR1 MNHEY, CDR2 SMNVEV (reference sequence). Template-switching 5'RACE yielded the TCR cDNA; a universal primer site and UMIs were added in the process. From the 5' RACE reads, TCRdb called clonotypes with MiXCR, one entry per CDR3 protein. In the table there are 510,000 or so distinct CDR3 sequences, 15% to 20% of which are singletons. This sequence joins TRBV27 and TRBJ1-1; unclear D gene. The input for sequencing was PBMCs, taken 15 days after the yellow fever booster vaccination. The receptor was isolated from a man aged 25-45 years who received the YFV17D yellow fever vaccine. The CDR3 coding sequence is TGTGCCAGCAGTTTCTCAGCCCCGAGCACTGAAGCTTTCTTT. Translation: CASSFSAPSTEAFF.